One and the same sample provided the 6 T cell receptor beta chains below, sequenced in a study of blood T cell repertoires in COVID-19. Profiling relied on immunoSEQ multiplex PCR, and the TCRdb table lists in-frame clones only, not all of them. In the table there are some 350,000 clones, around 88% of which are singletons. Input material: peripheral blood. The receptors shown here come from a man aged 30 to 45 with active or convalescent COVID-19.

Here the CDR3 DNA reads TGTGCCAGCAGCCCCAGGGAGGGCACCGGGGAGCTGTTTTTT. It codes for CASSPREGTGELFF. The chain is built from TRBV3-1 (or the pseudogene TRBV3-2) and TRBJ2-2, with 7 bases lining up with TRBD2. Germline CDR1 reads LGHDT; CDR2 reads YNNKEL (reference sequence). V was pared by 4 bases and J by 4 bases, with 3 bases of the junction left unmatched. The CDR3 has 14 residues.

The CDR3 nucleotides read TGTGCCTGGGGACAGGGGAAAGAGACCCAGTACTTC. Translated, it gives CAWGQGKETQYF. The chain is built from TRBV30 and TRBJ2-5; 9 nucleotides agree with TRBD1. V trimming: 5 bases; J trimming: 3 bases; junction bases outside the gene matches: 1. This CDR3 is built from 12 residues. Germline V gene lookup returns CDR1 GTSNPN and CDR2 SVGIG (reference sequence).

This clone showed up just once. This chain connects TRBV6-5 to TRBJ1-5, with 7 bases lining up with TRBD1. Trimming cost V 6 bases and J 1 base; bases outside gene matches: 6. Germline V gene lookup returns CDR1 MNHEY and CDR2 SVGAGI. The CDR3 is 15 amino acids. Here the CDR3 reads CASSRGAMSNQPQHF. The CDR3 DNA sequence: TGTGCCAGCAGCAGGGGGGCTATGAGCAATCAGCCCCAGCATTTT.

The gene calls are TRBV2 and TRBJ1-6; D is unclear. CDR1 is SNHLY and CDR2 is FYNNEI in the germline V gene. V was trimmed by 7 bases and J by 10 bases, leaving 11 bases between them. The CDR3 loop spans 12 amino acids. CDR3 sequence reads: CASITHGSPLHF. The CDR3 bases are TGTGCCAGCATTACACACGGGTCACCCCTCCACTTT.

J is TRBJ1-6 and V is TRBV27; D is perhaps TRBD1 (6 bases). Germline-derived CDR1 and CDR2 are MNHEY and SMNVEV (reference sequence). The CDR3 length is 16 residues. The V end lost 5 bases, the J end lost 7 bases, and 18 bases lay between the germline ends. The CDR3 region is CASSPRWGQRNSPLHF. CDR3 sequence (DNA): TGTGCCAGCAGTCCCCGATGGGGGCAAAGGAATTCACCCCTCCACTTT.

The V gene is TRBV4-3, the J gene TRBJ1-5; D gene unclear. This CDR3 region has 15 residues. V lost 4 bases, J lost 0 bases, and 10 bases lay in between. Germline values: CDR1 LGHNA, CDR2 YSLEER. The CDR3 sequence is CASSPHRVSNQPQHF. The CDR3 DNA sequence: TGCGCCAGCAGCCCACACAGAGTTAGCAATCAGCCCCAGCATTTT.